This record concerns one T cell receptor (beta chain) sequence. Antigen: not known. With V trimmed by 2 bases and J by 4 bases, 8 bases remained unmatched. From germline, CDR1 is WSHSY and CDR2 SAAADI. The CDR3 extends over 17 amino acids. This specimen comes from a study of PD-1 blockade in classical Hodgkin lymphoma. Study outcomes and limitations: The origin of the repertoire differences remains undefined, with disease activity or prior therapy as possible causes.

The data were produced by immunoSEQ multiplex PCR, yet TCRdb's version contains in-frame clones alone and is incomplete. The sample shows approximately 15,000 clones, roughly 90% of them seen only once. Documented time point: newly diagnosed, previously untreated cHL patient sample. The receptor was derived from a human donor with classical Hodgkin lymphoma. The chain has TRBV10-2 and TRBJ2-2; 9 bases fit TRBD2. Sequenced input: peripheral blood mononuclear cells (PBMCs). CDR3 protein: CASSEVAGVTGTGELFF. CDR3 coding DNA: TGCGCCAGCAGTGAGGTAGCGGGAGTTACTGGCACCGGGGAGCTGTTTTTT.